This entry is about one T cell receptor (beta chain). Its specificity is not known. The data were taken from a study of T cell responses to AZD1222 COVID-19 vaccine. Whole-study findings and limits: CD4 TCRs associated with vaccination spanned spike, dominating at 160-218 and 743-854.

The V end lost 0 bases, the J end lost 3 bases, and 12 bases lay between the germline ends. CDR3 length equals 15 residues. From germline, CDR1 is MNHNY and CDR2 SVGAGI (reference sequence). The data were produced by immunoSEQ multiplex PCR, yet TCRdb's version contains in-frame clones alone and is incomplete. The data contain roughly 140,000 clones, 80% to 95% of them singletons. The starting material was peripheral blood, obtained on day 0 of AZD1222 vaccination. The V and J genes are TRBV6-6 and TRBJ2-7, with D possibly matching TRBD2 (6 bases). The receptor's source is an adult in good health. Here the CDR3 DNA reads TGTGCCAGCAGTTACTCCGAGACTAGTATCTACGAGCAGTACTTC. This translates into CASSYSETSIYEQYF.